These T cell receptor beta chains were read from a single sample in a study of molecular identifiers for immune sequencing clone quantification. TCRdb fed the PCR reads into MiXCR, producing one record per CDR3 protein. The table includes some 65,000 distinct CDR3 sequences, approximately 17% detected once. Sequenced input: naive CD8+ T cells from blood, with Jurkat cell RNA spiked in. These receptors all stem from a human donor in good health. Some libraries in this study had Jurkat cell RNA spiked in. The CDR3 runs from the conserved cysteine through the conserved F or W. D genes are given only for firm matches. Clone size is not always given. Where it is, it says once, few, many or a class for expanded clones.

cdr3_nt cdr3_aa v_call d_call clone_size j_call
TGCAGTGCTATACCCGGCGCGGGAGGGCCCCGATACGAGCAGTACTTC CSAIPGAGGPRYEQYF TRBV20-1 TRBD2 NA TRBJ2-7
TGTGCCAGCAGCTTAGGGCAGGGTAATCAGCCCCAGCATTTT CASSLGQGNQPQHF TRBV27 NA many TRBJ1-5
TGTGCCAGCACCTCCCCGTATGCGGATGGCTACACCTTC CASTSPYADGYTF TRBV7-4 NA NA TRBJ1-2
TGTGCCAGCCGAGGGGACAGGGTTTCGAACACTGAAGCTTTCTTT CASRGDRVSNTEAFF TRBV21-1 NA many TRBJ1-1
TGCAGTGCTAGAGGGGTAGGGGGCCGTGAAGCTTTCTTT CSARGVGGREAFF TRBV20-1 TRBD1 NA TRBJ1-1
TGCGCCAGCAGCCAGGACAGGGTGGCCACTGAAGCTTTCTTT CASSQDRVATEAFF TRBV4-1 TRBD1 many TRBJ1-1
TGTGCCAGCAGCCCAACTGGCACGGATACGCAGTATTTT CASSPTGTDTQYF TRBV7-9 NA NA TRBJ2-3
TGTGCCAGCAGCTTAGCAGACAGACCCTACGAGCAGTACTTC CASSLADRPYEQYF TRBV7-9 NA many TRBJ2-7
TGCGCCAGCAGCCTGACTAGCGCGAGCACAGATACGCAGTATTTT CASSLTSASTDTQYF TRBV4-1 TRBD2 medium-sized TRBJ2-3
TGCGCCAGCAGCCAAACGACTTCCGACCCGCCTACGGAGCAGTATTTT CASSQTTSDPPTEQYF TRBV4-1 NA many TRBJ2-3
TGTGCCAGCAGCGTAGGTACGGGATTTTACACCGGGGAGCTGTTTTTT CASSVGTGFYTGELFF TRBV9 NA many TRBJ2-2
TGTGCCACCAGTGATCAGACACAGGGGCGCTACAATGAGCAGTTCTTC CATSDQTQGRYNEQFF TRBV24-1 TRBD1 few TRBJ2-1
TGTGCCAGTAAGGAAGGCACCGGGGAGCTGTTTTTT CASKEGTGELFF TRBV19 NA many TRBJ2-2
TGTGCCAGCAGCTTAGGCATGGGACGCGAGCAGTACTTC CASSLGMGREQYF TRBV13 NA few TRBJ2-7
TGCAGCGTTGAGAAGAAAGGACAGGGTACCTACGAGCAGTACTTC CSVEKKGQGTYEQYF TRBV29-1 TRBD1 many TRBJ2-7
TGCGCCAGCAGCCAAGATAAGATACAAGAGACCCAGTACTTC CASSQDKIQETQYF TRBV4-1 NA many TRBJ2-5
TGCAGTGCTAGAGATCAAGTCAGAATGAACACTGAAGCTTTCTTT CSARDQVRMNTEAFF TRBV20-1 NA many TRBJ1-1
TGTGCCAGCAGTATAGGACCGTCCTACGAGCAGTACTTC CASSIGPSYEQYF TRBV27 NA few TRBJ2-7
TGTGCCAGCAGCCGAGGGACAGGGAATTCCTACGAGCAGTACTTC CASSRGTGNSYEQYF TRBV11-2 TRBD1 NA TRBJ2-7
TGTGCCAGCAGCTCGGATAGCCGTGGTACGCAGTATTTT CASSSDSRGTQYF TRBV7-2 NA many TRBJ2-3
TGTGCCAGCAGTCTACTCCCTCCGACAGGCCCCGCGTTGGATACGCAGTATTTT CASSLLPPTGPALDTQYF TRBV27 NA many TRBJ2-3
TGTGCCAGCAGGGGGACAGATACGCAGTATTTT CASRGTDTQYF TRBV6-5 NA many TRBJ2-3
TGTGCCAGCACCCCGACAGGAGGCGGCAATCAGCCCCAGCATTTT CASTPTGGGNQPQHF TRBV7-9 NA many TRBJ1-5